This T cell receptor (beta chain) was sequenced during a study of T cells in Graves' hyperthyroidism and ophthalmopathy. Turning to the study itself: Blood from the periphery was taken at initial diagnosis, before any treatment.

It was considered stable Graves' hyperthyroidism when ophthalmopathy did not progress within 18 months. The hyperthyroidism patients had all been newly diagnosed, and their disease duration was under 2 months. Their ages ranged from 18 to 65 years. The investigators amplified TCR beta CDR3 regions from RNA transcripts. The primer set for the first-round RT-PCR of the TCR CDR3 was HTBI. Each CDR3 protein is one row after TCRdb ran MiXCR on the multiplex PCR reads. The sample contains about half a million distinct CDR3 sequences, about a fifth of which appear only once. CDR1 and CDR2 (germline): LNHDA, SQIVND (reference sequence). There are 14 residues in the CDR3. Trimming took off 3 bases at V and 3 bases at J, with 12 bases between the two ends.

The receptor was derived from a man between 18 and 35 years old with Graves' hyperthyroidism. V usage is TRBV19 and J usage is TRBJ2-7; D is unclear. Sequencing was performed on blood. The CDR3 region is CASSIASPDYEQYF. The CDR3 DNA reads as TGTGCCAGTAGTATCGCCTCTCCCGACTACGAGCAGTACTTC.